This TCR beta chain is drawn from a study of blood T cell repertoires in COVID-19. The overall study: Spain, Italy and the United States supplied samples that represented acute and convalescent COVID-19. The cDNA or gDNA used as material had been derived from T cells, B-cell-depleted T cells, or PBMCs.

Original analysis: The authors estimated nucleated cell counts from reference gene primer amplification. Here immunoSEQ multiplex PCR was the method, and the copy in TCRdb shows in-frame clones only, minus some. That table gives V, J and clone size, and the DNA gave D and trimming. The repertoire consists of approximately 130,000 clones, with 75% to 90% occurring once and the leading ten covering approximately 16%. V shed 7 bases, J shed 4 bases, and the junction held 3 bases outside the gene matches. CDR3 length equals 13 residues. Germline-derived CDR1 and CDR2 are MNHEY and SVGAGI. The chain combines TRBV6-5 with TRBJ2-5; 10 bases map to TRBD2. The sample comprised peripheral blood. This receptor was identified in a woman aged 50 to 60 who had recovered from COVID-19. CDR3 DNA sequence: TGTGCCAGCAAACTAGCGGGGATAGAGACCCAGTACTTC. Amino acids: CASKLAGIETQYF.